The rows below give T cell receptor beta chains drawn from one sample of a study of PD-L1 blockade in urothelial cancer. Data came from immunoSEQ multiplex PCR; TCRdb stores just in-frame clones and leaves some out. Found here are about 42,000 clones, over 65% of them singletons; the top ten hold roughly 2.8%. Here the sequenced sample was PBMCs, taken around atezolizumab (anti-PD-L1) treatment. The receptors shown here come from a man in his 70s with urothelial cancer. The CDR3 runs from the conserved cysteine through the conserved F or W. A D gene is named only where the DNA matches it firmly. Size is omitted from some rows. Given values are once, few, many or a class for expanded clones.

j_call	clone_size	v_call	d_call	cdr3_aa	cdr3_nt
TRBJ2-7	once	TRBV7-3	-	CASSLSGSYEQYF	TGTGCCAGCAGCTTATCGGGTTCCTACGAGCAGTACTTC
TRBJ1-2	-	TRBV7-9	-	CASSFSTDNYGYTF	TGTGCCAGCAGCTTCTCGACAGATAACTATGGCTACACCTTC
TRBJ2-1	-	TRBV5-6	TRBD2	CASRGLGSYNEQFF	TGTGCCAGCAGAGGACTAGGGTCCTACAATGAGCAGTTCTTC
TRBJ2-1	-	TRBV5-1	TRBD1	CASSTGQGMDEQFF	TGCGCCAGCAGCACGGGACAGGGTATGGATGAGCAGTTCTTC
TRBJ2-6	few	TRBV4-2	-	CAARKDDSGANVLTF	TGTGCCGCGCGGAAGGATGACTCTGGGGCCAACGTCCTGACTTTC
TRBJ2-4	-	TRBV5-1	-	CASSALSVGPAPYKNIQYF	TGCGCCAGCAGCGCCCTTTCCGTGGGGCCCGCACCTTACAAAAACATTCAGTACTTC
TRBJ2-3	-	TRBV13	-	CASSLLTSTDTQYF	TGTGCCAGCAGCTTACTTACTAGCACAGATACGCAGTATTTT
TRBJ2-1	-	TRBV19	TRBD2	CASIAGGPYNEQFF	TGTGCCAGTATAGCGGGAGGTCCCTACAATGAGCAGTTCTTC
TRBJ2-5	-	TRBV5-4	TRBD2	CASTSGRNQETQYF	TGTGCCAGCACTAGCGGGAGGAACCAAGAGACCCAGTACTTC
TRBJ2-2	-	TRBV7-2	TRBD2	CASTSGTSSFTGELFF	TGTGCCAGCACGTCAGGGACTAGCTCCTTCACCGGGGAGCTGTTTTTT
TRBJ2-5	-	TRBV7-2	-	CASSLRQVVTQYF	TGTGCCAGCAGCTTGCGACAGGTTGTGACCCAGTACTTC
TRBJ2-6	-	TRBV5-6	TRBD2	CASRVGGSGANVLTF	TGTGCCAGCAGGGTGGGAGGGTCTGGGGCCAACGTCCTGACTTTC
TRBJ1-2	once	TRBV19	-	CASSIGNGNYGYTF	TGTGCCAGTAGTATAGGAAACGGGAACTATGGCTACACCTTC
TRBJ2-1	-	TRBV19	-	CASSLGGLSYNEQFF	TGTGCCAGTAGCCTGGGGGGATTGTCCTACAATGAGCAGTTCTTC
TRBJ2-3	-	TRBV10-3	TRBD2	CAIHEGGGTDTQYF	TGTGCCATTCACGAGGGAGGGGGCACAGATACGCAGTATTTT
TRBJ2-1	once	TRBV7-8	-	CASSFSGNEQFF	TGTGCCAGCAGCTTTTCCGGCAATGAGCAGTTCTTC
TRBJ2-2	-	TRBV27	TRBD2	CASSFLLAGGTGELFF	TGTGCCAGCAGTTTCCTACTAGCGGGAGGAACCGGGGAGCTGTTTTTT
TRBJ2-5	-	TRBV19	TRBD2	CASSVLAGEGETQYF	TGTGCCAGTAGCGTACTAGCGGGAGAGGGGGAGACCCAGTACTTC
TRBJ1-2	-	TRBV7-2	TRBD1	CASSPTSTGGSGYTF	TGTGCCAGCAGCCCAACTTCGACAGGGGGCAGTGGCTACACCTTC
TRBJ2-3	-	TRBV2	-	CASIVGQSTDTQYF	TGTGCCAGCATCGTGGGACAAAGCACAGATACGCAGTATTTT
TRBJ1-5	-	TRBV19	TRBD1	CASRVGQGDYSNQPQHF	TGTGCCAGTAGGGTAGGACAGGGGGACTATAGCAATCAGCCCCAGCATTTT
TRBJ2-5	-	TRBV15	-	CATSRGSVGEETQYF	TGTGCCACCAGCAGAGGTTCGGTTGGGGAGGAGACCCAGTACTTC
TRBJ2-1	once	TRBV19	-	CASSIAGDLHNEQFF	TGTGCCAGTAGTATAGCGGGGGACTTGCACAATGAGCAGTTCTTC
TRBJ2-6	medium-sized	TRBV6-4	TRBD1	CASSGDRGPSGANVLTF	TGTGCCAGCAGTGGGGACAGGGGCCCCTCTGGGGCCAACGTCCTGACTTTC
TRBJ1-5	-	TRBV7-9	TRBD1	CASTTTGGNQPQHF	TGTGCCAGCACGACCACAGGGGGCAATCAGCCCCAGCATTTT
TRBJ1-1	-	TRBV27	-	CASSFGGLGEAFF	TGTGCCAGCAGTTTCGGGGGGCTGGGTGAAGCTTTCTTT
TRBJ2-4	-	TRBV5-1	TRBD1	CASSRGQGSDIQYF	TGCGCCAGCAGTCGTGGACAGGGATCGGACATTCAGTACTTC
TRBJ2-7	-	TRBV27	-	CASSAGAFYEQYF	TGTGCCAGCAGTGCAGGGGCCTTCTACGAGCAGTACTTC
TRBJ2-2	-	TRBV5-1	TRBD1	CASSPDRVQNGELFF	TGCGCCAGCAGCCCAGACAGGGTGCAAAACGGGGAGCTGTTTTTT
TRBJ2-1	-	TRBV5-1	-	CASSQDSVGNEQFF	TGCGCCAGCAGCCAGGACAGTGTAGGCAATGAGCAGTTCTTC
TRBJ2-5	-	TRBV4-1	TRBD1	CASSQETGDGGETQYF	TGCGCCAGCAGCCAAGAAACAGGGGACGGTGGAGAGACCCAGTACTTC
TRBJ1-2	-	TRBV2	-	CASSATGPFYGYTF	TGTGCCAGCAGTGCTACAGGGCCGTTCTATGGCTACACCTTC
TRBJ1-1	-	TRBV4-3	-	CASKLAPEAFF	TGCGCCTCAAAGTTGGCTCCTGAAGCTTTCTTT
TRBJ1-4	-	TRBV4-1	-	CASSQGGRGEKLFF	TGCGCCAGCAGCCAAGGCGGCAGGGGAGAAAAACTGTTTTTT
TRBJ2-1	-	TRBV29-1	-	CSVATGEVYNEQFF	TGCAGCGTTGCGACGGGGGAGGTCTACAATGAGCAGTTCTTC
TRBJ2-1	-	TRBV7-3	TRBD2	CASSPWAGGDEQFF	TGTGCCAGCAGCCCATGGGCGGGGGGAGATGAGCAGTTCTTC
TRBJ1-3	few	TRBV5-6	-	CASSLGGLSGNTIYF	TGTGCCAGCAGCTTGGGGGGGCTCTCTGGAAACACCATATATTTT
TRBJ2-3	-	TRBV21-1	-	CASSNIRRTQYF	TGTGCCAGCAGCAATATCAGGCGTACGCAGTATTTT
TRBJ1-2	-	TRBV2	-	CASSEGAVYGYTF	TGTGCCAGCAGTGAGGGGGCAGTCTATGGCTACACCTTC
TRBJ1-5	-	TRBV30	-	CAWSVQGGNQPQHF	TGTGCCTGGAGTGTACAAGGGGGCAATCAGCCCCAGCATTTT
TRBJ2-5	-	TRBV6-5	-	CASSYEETQYF	TGTGCCAGCAGTTACGAGGAGACCCAGTACTTC
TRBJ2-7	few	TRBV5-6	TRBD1	CASSLITGVALEQYF	TGTGCCAGCAGCTTGATAACAGGGGTGGCACTCGAGCAGTACTTC
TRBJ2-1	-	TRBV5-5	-	CASSLTGIGLQGEQFF	TGTGCCAGCAGCTTGACGGGTATCGGGCTGCAGGGTGAGCAGTTCTTC
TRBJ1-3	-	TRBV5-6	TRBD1	CASSLPHGTGKNTIYF	TGTGCCAGCAGCTTGCCTCATGGGACAGGGAAAAACACCATATATTTT
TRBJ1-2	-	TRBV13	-	CASSSDKVIDGYTF	TGTGCCAGCAGCTCCGACAAGGTGATCGATGGCTACACCTTC
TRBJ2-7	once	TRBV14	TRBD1	CASSQGGWTGRSYEQYF	TGTGCCAGCAGCCAAGGGGGATGGACAGGGCGGTCCTACGAGCAGTACTTC
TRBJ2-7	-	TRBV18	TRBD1	CASSLGTGTYEQYF	TGTGCCAGCTCACTGGGGACAGGGACCTACGAGCAGTACTTC
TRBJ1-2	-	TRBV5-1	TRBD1	CASSRRSPGQGYGYTF	TGCGCCAGCAGCCGGAGGAGTCCGGGACAGGGCTATGGCTACACCTTC
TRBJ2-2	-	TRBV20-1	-	CSASYGGELFF	TGCAGTGCTAGCTATGGCGGGGAGCTGTTTTTT
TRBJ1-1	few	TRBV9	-	CASSVGGGGGTEAFF	TGTGCCAGCAGCGTAGGTGGGGGAGGGGGGACTGAAGCTTTCTTT
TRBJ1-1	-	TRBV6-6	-	CASSYDVGGNTEAFF	TGTGCCAGCAGTTACGACGTAGGGGGGAACACTGAAGCTTTCTTT
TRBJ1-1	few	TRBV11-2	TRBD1	CASSGGQVEAFF	TGTGCCAGCAGCGGGGGACAGGTTGAAGCTTTCTTT
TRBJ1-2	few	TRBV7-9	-	CASSPRWQFSYGYTF	TGTGCCAGCAGCCCTAGGTGGCAGTTCTCTTATGGCTACACCTTC
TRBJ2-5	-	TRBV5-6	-	CASSLAAGRETQYF	TGTGCCAGCAGCTTGGCGGCAGGTCGAGAGACCCAGTACTTC